The clone carrying this T cell receptor (beta chain) was seen only a few times. This sample is part of a study of cytomegalovirus exposure and HLA in healthy donors. Amplification used 60 Vbeta primers and 13 Jbeta primers. TCRdb's table, derived via immunoSEQ multiplex PCR, lists solely in-frame clones and lacks some. There are roughly 36,000 clones in the sample; around two thirds occur only once, and approximately 6.3% lies in the top ten. Trimming shortened V by 6 bases and J by 13 bases, and 16 bases separated the two germline ends. This CDR3 spans 13 amino acids. Germline lookup yields CDR1 MDHEN and CDR2 SYDVKM.

V gene TRBV28 combines with J gene TRBJ1-6; D ambiguous. The TCR was taken from a young man in good health and CMV-seronegative. Sequencing used PBMCs. The CDR3 loop reads CASSDPFLAPLHF. The DNA of the CDR3 is TGTGCCAGCAGCGACCCCTTCTTAGCGCCCCTCCACTTT.